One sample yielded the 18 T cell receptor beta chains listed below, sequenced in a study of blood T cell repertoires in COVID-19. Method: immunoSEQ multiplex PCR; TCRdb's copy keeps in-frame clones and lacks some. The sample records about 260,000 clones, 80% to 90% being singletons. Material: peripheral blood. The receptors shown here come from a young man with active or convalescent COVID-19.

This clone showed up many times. The CDR3 loop is CASSSGGVGTEAFF. The CDR3 bases are TGTGCCAGCAGCTCCGGGGGTGTGGGCACTGAAGCTTTCTTT. This sequence joins TRBV13 and TRBJ1-1; weak D call: TRBD1 (5 bases). V was pared by 4 bases and J by 4 bases, with 13 bases between. CDR3 size: 14 residues. CDR1 is PRHDT and CDR2 is FYEKMQ in the germline V gene (reference sequence).

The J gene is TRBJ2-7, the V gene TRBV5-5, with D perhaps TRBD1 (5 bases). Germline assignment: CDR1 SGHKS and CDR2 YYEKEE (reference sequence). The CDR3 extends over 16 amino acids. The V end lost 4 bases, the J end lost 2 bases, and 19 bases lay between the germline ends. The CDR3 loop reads CASSREDAGFTYEQYF. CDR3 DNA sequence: TGTGCCAGCAGCCGCGAAGACGCAGGGTTTACCTACGAGCAGTACTTC.

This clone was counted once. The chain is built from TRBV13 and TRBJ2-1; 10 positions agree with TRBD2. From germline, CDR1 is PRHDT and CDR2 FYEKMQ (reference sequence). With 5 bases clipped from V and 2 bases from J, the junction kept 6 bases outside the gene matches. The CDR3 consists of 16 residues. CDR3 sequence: CASSPQAGGAYNEQFF. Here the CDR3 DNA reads TGTGCCAGCAGCCCCCAAGCGGGGGGGGCCTACAATGAGCAGTTCTTC.

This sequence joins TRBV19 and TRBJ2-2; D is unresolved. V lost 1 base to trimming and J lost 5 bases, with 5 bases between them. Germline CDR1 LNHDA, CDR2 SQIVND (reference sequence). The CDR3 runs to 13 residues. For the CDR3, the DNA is TGTGCCAGTAGTATAGTCGGTACCGGGGAGCTGTTTTTT. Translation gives CASSIVGTGELFF.

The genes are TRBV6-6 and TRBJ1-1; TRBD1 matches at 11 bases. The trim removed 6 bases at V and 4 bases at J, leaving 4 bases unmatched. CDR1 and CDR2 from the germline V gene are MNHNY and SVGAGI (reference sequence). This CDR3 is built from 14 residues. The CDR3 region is CASSHGTGGTEAFF. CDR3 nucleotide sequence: TGTGCCAGCAGCCACGGGACAGGGGGCACTGAAGCTTTCTTT.

The CDR3 loop is CASSSTSGTDSYNEQFF. Written as DNA, the CDR3 is TGTGCCAGCAGCTCCACCTCCGGGACAGACTCCTACAATGAGCAGTTCTTC. The V and J genes are TRBV13 and TRBJ2-1; 7 bases align to TRBD1. Germline V gene lookup returns CDR1 PRHDT and CDR2 FYEKMQ (reference sequence). The V gene end was trimmed by 4 bases and the J gene end by 0 bases; junction bases not matched to a gene: 9. CDR3 length: 17 amino acids.

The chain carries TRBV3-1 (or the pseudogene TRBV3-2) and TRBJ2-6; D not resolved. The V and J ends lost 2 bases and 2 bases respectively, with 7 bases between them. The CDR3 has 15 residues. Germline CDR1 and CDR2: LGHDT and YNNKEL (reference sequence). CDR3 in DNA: TGTGCCAGCAGCCAACAGGTAGCTGGGGCCAACGTCCTGACTTTC. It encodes CASSQQVAGANVLTF.

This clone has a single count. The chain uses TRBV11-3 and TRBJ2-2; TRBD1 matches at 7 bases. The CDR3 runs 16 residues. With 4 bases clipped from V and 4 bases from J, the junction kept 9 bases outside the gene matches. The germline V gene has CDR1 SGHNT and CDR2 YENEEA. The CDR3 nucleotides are TGTGCCAGCAGCTGGGGGCAGGGGGATTTCACCGGGGAGCTGTTTTTT. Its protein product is CASSWGQGDFTGELFF.

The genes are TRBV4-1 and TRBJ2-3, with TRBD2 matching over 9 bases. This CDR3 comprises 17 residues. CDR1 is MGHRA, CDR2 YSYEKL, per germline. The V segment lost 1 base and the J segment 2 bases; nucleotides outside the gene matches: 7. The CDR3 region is CASSQGRAGGPTDTQYF. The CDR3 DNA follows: TGCGCCAGCAGCCAAGGAAGAGCGGGGGGCCCCACAGATACGCAGTATTTT.

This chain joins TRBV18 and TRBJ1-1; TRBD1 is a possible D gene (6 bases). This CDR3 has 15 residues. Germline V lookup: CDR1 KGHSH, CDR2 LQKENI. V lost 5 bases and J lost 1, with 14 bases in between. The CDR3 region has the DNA TGTGCCAGCTCAACCTCAGGGGTGGCGAACACTGAAGCTTTCTTT. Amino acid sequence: CASSTSGVANTEAFF.

The CDR3 bases are TGTGCCAGTAGCATCATGGGGGCCGACTACGAGCAGTACTTC. Amino acids: CASSIMGADYEQYF. This chain uses TRBV19 with TRBJ2-7; perhaps TRBD1 as D (6 bases). Trimming took 6 bases from V and 3 from J, leaving 15 bases between them. In germline, CDR1 is LNHDA, CDR2 SQIVND (reference sequence). The CDR3 spans 14 residues.

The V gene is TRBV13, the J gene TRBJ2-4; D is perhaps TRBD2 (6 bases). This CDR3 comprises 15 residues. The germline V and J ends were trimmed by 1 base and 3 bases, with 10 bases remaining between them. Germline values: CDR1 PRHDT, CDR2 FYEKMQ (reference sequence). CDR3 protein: CASSLAGVYKNIQYF. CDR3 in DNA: TGTGCCAGCAGCTTAGCGGGGGTATACAAAAACATTCAGTACTTC.

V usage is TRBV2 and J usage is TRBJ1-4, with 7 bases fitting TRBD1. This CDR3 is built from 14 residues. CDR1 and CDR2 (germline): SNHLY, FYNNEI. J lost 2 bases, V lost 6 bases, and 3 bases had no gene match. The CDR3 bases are TGTGCCAGCAGAGAGACAGGGACTAATGAAAAACTGTTTTTT. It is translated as CASRETGTNEKLFF. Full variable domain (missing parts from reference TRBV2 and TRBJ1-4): EPEVTQTPSHQVTQMGQEVILRCVPISNHLYFYWYRQILGQKVEFLVSFYNNEISEKSEIFDDQFSVERPDGSNFTLKIRSTKLEDSAMYFCASRETGTNEKLFFGSGTQLSVL.

The chain's CDR3 is CASSLVSAGDSPLHF. The CDR3 DNA reads TGTGCCAGCAGTTTAGTTTCTGCGGGGGATTCACCCCTCCACTTT. The chain recombines TRBV27 with TRBJ1-6, with D perhaps TRBD1 (5 bases). The germline CDR1 and CDR2 sequences are MNHEY and SMNVEV (reference sequence). Trimming took 2 bases from V and 8 from J, leaving 13 bases between them. This CDR3 is built from 15 residues.

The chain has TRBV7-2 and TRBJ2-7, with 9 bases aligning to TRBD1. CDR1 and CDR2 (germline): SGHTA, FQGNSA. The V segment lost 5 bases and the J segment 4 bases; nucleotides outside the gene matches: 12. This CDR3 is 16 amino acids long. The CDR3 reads CASSPGRDRVLYEQYF. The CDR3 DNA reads TGTGCCAGCAGCCCCGGCCGGGACAGGGTTCTGTACGAGCAGTACTTC.

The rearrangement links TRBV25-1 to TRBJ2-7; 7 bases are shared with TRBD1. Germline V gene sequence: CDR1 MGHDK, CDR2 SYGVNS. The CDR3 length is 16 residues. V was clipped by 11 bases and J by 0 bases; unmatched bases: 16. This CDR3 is CAAEIPGQWSSYEQYF. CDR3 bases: TGTGCCGCAGAGATCCCGGGACAGTGGAGCTCCTACGAGCAGTACTTC.

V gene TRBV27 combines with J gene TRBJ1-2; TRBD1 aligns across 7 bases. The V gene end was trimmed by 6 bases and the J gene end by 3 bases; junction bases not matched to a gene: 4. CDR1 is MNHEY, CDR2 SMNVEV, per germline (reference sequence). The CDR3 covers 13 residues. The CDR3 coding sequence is TGTGCCAGCAGGCTTCAGGGGGACTATGGCTACACCTTC. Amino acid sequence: CASRLQGDYGYTF.

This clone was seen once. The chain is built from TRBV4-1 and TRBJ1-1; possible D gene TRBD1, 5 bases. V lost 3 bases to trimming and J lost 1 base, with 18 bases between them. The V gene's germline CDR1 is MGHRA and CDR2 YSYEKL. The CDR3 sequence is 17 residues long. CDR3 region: CASSHQPYRSTNTEAFF. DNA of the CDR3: TGCGCCAGCAGCCACCAACCTTACAGGTCTACGAACACTGAAGCTTTCTTT.